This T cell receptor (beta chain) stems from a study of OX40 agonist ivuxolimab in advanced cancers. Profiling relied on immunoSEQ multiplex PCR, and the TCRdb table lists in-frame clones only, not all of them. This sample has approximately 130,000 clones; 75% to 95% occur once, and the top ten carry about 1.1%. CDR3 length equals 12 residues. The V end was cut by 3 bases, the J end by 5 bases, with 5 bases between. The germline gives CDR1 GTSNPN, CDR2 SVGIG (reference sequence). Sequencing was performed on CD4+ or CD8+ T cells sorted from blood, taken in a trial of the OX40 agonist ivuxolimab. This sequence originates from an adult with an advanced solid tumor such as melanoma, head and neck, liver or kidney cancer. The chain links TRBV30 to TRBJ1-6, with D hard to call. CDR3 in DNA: TGTGCCTGGAGGATTAATAATTCACCCCTCCACTTT. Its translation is CAWRINNSPLHF.